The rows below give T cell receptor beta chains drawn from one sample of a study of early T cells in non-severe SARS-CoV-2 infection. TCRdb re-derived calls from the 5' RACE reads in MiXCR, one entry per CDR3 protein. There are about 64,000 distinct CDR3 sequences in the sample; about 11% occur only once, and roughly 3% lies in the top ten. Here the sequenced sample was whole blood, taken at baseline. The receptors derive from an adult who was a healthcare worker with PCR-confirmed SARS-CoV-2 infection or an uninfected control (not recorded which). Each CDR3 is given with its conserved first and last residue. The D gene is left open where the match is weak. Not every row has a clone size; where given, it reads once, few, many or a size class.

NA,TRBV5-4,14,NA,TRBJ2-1,TGTGCCAGCAGCTTGGGTAGGGGTCTCAATGAGCAGTTCTTC,CASSLGRGLNEQFF
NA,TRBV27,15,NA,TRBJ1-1,TGTGCCAGCAGTCACAACCAGGGGATCTTCGCTGAAGCTTTCTTT,CASSHNQGIFAEAFF
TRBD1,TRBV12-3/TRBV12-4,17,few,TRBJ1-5,TGTGCCAGCAGTCAAACCTTACTGGGACAGGGTACTCAGCCCCAGCATTTT,CASSQTLLGQGTQPQHF
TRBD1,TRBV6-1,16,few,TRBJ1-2,TGTGCCAGCAGTGCCCCGAATAAGGGGGCCGACTATGGCTACACCTTC,CASSAPNKGADYGYTF
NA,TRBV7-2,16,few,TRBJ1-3,TGTGCCAGCAGCCCCTGGACAGAGCCGCCTGGAAACACCATATATTTT,CASSPWTEPPGNTIYF
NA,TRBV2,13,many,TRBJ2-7,TGTGCCAGCACCCTAGAGGGGGGTTACGAGCAGTACTTC,CASTLEGGYEQYF
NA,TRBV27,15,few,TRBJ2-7,TGTGCCAGCAGGGTCATTGGCGGGGGCCCCTACGAGCAGTACTTC,CASRVIGGGPYEQYF
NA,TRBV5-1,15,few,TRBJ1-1,TGCGCCAGCAGCTTGGCCGTACAGGGTGGCACTGAAGCTTTCTTT,CASSLAVQGGTEAFF
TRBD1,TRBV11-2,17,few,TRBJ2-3,TGTGCCAGCAGCCCGAGACGGGGACAGGAGTTCACAGATACGCAGTATTTT,CASSPRRGQEFTDTQYF
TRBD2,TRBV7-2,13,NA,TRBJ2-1,TGTGCCAGCAGCGGACCGGACGGACTAGGTATGTTCTTC,CASSGPDGLGMFF
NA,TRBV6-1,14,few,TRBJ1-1,TGTGCCAGCAGTGACGAGGCTATGAACACTGAAGCTTTCTTT,CASSDEAMNTEAFF
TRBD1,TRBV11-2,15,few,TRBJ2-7,TGTGCCAGCAGCCCGCGGACAGGGGGGCATCCCGAGCAGTACTTC,CASSPRTGGHPEQYF
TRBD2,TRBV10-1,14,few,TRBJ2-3,TGCGCCAGCAGTGGGGGACTAGCGACAGATACGCAGTATTTT,CASSGGLATDTQYF
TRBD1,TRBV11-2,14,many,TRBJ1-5,TGTGCCAGCAGCCGCAGGGGGGGGGCTCAGCCCCAGCATTTT,CASSRRGGAQPQHF
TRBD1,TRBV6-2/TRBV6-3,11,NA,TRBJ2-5,TGTGCCAGCGGGACAGGGGAGACCCAGTACTTC,CASGTGETQYF
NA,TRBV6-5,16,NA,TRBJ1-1,TGTGCCAGCAGCCGGTTCTCCGGGGACGGTTGGACTGAAGCTTTCTTT,CASSRFSGDGWTEAFF
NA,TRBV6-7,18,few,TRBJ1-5,TGTGCCAGCAGTTACCCACCATGCGGACAGAGGGGGAATCAGCCCCAGCATTTT,CASSYPPCGQRGNQPQHF
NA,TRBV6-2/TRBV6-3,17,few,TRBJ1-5,TGTGCCAGCAGTTACTCGCTACGGCGTTCAATTGATCAGCCCCAGCATTTT,CASSYSLRRSIDQPQHF
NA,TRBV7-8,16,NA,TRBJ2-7,TGTGCCAGCAGCTTAGAGGGCAGGGTGTCGGCCTACGAGCAGTACTTC,CASSLEGRVSAYEQYF
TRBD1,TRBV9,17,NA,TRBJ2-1,TGTGCCAGCAGCGTAGGAACGAGGGACAGGAGGATATATGAGCAGTTCTTC,CASSVGTRDRRIYEQFF
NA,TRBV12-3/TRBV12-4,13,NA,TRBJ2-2,TGTGCCAGCAGTTTTTGGGAAACCGGGGAGCTGTTTTTT,CASSFWETGELFF
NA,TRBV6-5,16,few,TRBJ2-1,TGTGCCAGCAGTTACGGGGGGGCCGGCTCCTACAATGAGCAGTTCTTC,CASSYGGAGSYNEQFF
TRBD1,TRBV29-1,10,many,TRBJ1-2,TGCAGCGTTGACCAAACGGACAGGGCGTTC,CSVDQTDRAF
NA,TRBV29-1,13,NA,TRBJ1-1,TGCAGCGTTGACCATACAGGGAACACTGAAGCTTTCTTT,CSVDHTGNTEAFF
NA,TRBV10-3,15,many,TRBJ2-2,TGTGCCATCAGTGAACCGGGATCGAACACCGGGGAGCTGTTTTTT,CAISEPGSNTGELFF
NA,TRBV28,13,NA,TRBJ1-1,TGTGCCAGCAGTTTACCCAGGCTCCAGGGAGCTTTCTTT,CASSLPRLQGAFF
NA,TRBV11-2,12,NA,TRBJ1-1,TGTGCCAGCAGCCTCAGGAACACTGAAGCTTTCTTT,CASSLRNTEAFF
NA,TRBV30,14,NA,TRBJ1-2,TGTGCCGCCAATTCGGACCTTCTATCCTATGGCTACACCTTC,CAANSDLLSYGYTF
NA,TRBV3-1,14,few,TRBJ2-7,TGTGCCAGCAGCCAAAAGACGATCCCCTACGAGCAGTACTTC,CASSQKTIPYEQYF
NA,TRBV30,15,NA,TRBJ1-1,TGTGCCTGGAATGTATTAGGGGGTATGGGGACTGAAGCTTTCTTT,CAWNVLGGMGTEAFF
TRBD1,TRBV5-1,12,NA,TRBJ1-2,TGCGCCAGCGGGACAGAAAACTATGGCTACACCTTC,CASGTENYGYTF
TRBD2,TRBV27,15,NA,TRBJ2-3,TGTGCCAGCAGTTTGGGGGGACTAGTCACAGATACGCAGTATTTT,CASSLGGLVTDTQYF
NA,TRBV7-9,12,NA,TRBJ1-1,TGTGCCAGCAGCTTACGGGTAACTGAAGCTTTCTTT,CASSLRVTEAFF
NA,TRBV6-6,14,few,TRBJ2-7,TGTGCCAGCACAATTAAACCGAGCTCCTACGAGCAGTACTTC,CASTIKPSSYEQYF
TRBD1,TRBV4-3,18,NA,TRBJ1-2,TGCGCCAGCAGCCAAGATATCTCCGGGACAGGGGCTAACTATGGCTACACCTTC,CASSQDISGTGANYGYTF
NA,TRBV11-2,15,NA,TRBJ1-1,TGTGCCAGCAGAGAAGGGGGGCGAGTTGGCACTGAAGCTTTCTTT,CASREGGRVGTEAFF
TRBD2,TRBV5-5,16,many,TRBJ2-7,TGTGCCAGCAGCCCCCGGGGGGTCGGCATGCCCTACGAGCAGTACTTC,CASSPRGVGMPYEQYF
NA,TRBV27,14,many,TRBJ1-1,TGTGCCAGCAGCAAACAGGGTGTGGAGACTGAAGCTTTCTTT,CASSKQGVETEAFF
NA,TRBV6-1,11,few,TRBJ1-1,TGTGCCAGCGATAGGAACACTGAAGCTTTCTTT,CASDRNTEAFF
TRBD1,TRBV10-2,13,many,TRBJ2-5,TGCGCCAGCCGGGGACAGGCGAGGGAGACCCAGTACTTC,CASRGQARETQYF
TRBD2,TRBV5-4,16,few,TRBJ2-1,TGTGCCAGCAGCCCGTCTGCGGGACTAGCGGCGAATGAGCAGTTCTTC,CASSPSAGLAANEQFF
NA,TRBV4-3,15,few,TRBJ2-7,TGCGCCAGCAGCCAAGCCACCGCAGGGCCCTACGAGCAGTACTTC,CASSQATAGPYEQYF
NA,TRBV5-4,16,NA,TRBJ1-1,TGTGCCAGCAGCTTAGGATTGGGGGCGCGGGACACTGAAGCTTTCTTT,CASSLGLGARDTEAFF
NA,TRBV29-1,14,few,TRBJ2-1,TGCAGCGCTACCGACACCGGGGGCTACAATGAGCAGTTCTTC,CSATDTGGYNEQFF
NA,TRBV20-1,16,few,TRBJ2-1,TGCAGTGCTAGACCACCGGGGAGCTATTCCTACAATGAGCAGTTCTTC,CSARPPGSYSYNEQFF
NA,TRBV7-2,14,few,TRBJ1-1,TGTGCCAGCAGCTTAATGGTCTCCGGGACTGAAGCTTTCTTT,CASSLMVSGTEAFF
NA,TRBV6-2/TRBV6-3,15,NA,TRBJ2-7,TGTGCCAGCAGTTACTTGGGACCTGTAGACTACGAGCAGTACTTC,CASSYLGPVDYEQYF
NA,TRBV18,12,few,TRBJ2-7,TGTGCCAGCTCACCTCTCAGGGGCGAGCAGTACTTC,CASSPLRGEQYF
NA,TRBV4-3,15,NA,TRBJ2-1,TGCGCCAGCAGCCAAGGACAGAGCGGCTACAATGAGCAGTTCTTC,CASSQGQSGYNEQFF
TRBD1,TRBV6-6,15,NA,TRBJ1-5,TGTGCCAGCAGCACCGGGACAGGGGGCTCTCAGCCCCAGCATTTT,CASSTGTGGSQPQHF
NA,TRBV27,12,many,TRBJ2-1,TGTGCCAGCAGTTTTCCCTCGGCTGAACGGGTCTTC,CASSFPSAERVF
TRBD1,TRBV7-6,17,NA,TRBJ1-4,TGTGCCAGCAGCACCAGGACAGGGGGCGTTGGTAATGAAAAACTGTTTTTT,CASSTRTGGVGNEKLFF
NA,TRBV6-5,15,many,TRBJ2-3,TGTGCCAGCAGTTACGGGGGCGGGGTCACAGATACGCAGTATTTT,CASSYGGGVTDTQYF
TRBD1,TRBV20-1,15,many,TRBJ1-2,TGCAGTGCTAGAGTGCCGGGCAGGGGGGACTATGGCTACACCTTC,CSARVPGRGDYGYTF
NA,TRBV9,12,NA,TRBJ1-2,TGTGCCAGCAGCGTAGGAGGAAAAGGCTACACCTTC,CASSVGGKGYTF
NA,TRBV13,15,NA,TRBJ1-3,TGTGCCAGCAGTTCGAGGTCCGTGTACGGAAACACCATATATTTT,CASSSRSVYGNTIYF